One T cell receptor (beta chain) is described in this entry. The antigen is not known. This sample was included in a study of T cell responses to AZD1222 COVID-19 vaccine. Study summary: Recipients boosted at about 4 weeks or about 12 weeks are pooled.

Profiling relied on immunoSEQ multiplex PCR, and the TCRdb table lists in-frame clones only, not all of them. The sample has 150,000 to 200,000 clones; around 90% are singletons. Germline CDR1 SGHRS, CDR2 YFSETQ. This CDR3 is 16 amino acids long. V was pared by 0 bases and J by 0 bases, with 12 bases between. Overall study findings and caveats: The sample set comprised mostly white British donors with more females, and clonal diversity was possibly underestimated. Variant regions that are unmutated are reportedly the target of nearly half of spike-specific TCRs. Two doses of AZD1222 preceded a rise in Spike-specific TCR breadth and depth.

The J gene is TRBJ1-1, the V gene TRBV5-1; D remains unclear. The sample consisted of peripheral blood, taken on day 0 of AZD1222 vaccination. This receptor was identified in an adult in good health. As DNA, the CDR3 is TGCGCCAGCAGCTTGGGGTTAGACAACATGAACACTGAAGCTTTCTTT. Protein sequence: CASSLGLDNMNTEAFF.